Following are 28 T cell receptor beta chains from one sample sequenced in a study of early T cells in non-severe SARS-CoV-2 infection (dated by TCRdb to the early 2020s). To prepare the library, 5' RACE was applied. Sequencing relied on a NextSeq 500. TCRdb reprocessed the public reads (quality trimming at Q25 with fastp, clone calling with MiXCR) and kept in-frame beta chains. Rows merge per CDR3 protein into single entries with the most common DNA and genes. This sample has some 61,000 distinct CDR3 sequences in its table, and 8.7% of those were observed once. The top ten hold 3.5% to 5% of the sample. The material sequenced was whole blood, taken at baseline. All receptors derive from an adult who was a healthcare worker with PCR-confirmed SARS-CoV-2 infection or an uninfected control (not recorded which).

This clonotype was seen a handful of times. The CDR3, as DNA: TGTGCCAGCAGCCCGACCGAAATGAGAGGGGGACTGAATGGCTACACCTTC. Translated: CASSPTEMRGGLNGYTF. The V call is TRBV14, the J call TRBJ1-2, with D possibly matching TRBD1 (6 bases). Trimming left V 4 bases short and J 6 bases short, with 24 bases between. Per the germline V gene, CDR1 is SGHDN and CDR2 is FVKESK. The length of the CDR3 is 17 residues.

This rearrangement joins TRBV5-1 to TRBJ1-6; D ambiguous. The ends were cut back, 0 bases at V and 8 bases at J, with 9 bases in the middle. In germline, CDR1 is SGHRS, CDR2 YFSETQ. The CDR3 length is 14 residues. The CDR3 sequence: CASSLDPRHSPLHF. The DNA of the CDR3 is TGCGCCAGCAGCTTGGATCCTCGGCATTCACCCCTCCACTTT.

V is TRBV6-6 and J is TRBJ2-7, with TRBD2 matching 11 bases. Germline V gene data show CDR1 as MNHNY and CDR2 as SVGAGI (reference sequence). V lost 4 bases to trimming and J lost 0 bases; unmatched junction nucleotides: 17. This CDR3 is 20 amino acids long. The CDR3 DNA reads as TGTGCCAGCAGTTTCCTTCAGGGACTAGCGGATCTCAGGCCCTCCTACGAGCAGTACTTC. This translates into CASSFLQGLADLRPSYEQYF.

This clonotype was counted between two and nine times. This chain links TRBV20-1 with TRBJ2-3; 8 bases align to TRBD2. Germline V gene sequence: CDR1 DFQATT, CDR2 SNEGSKA (reference sequence). V trimming: 4 bases; J trimming: 1 base; junction bases outside the gene matches: 4. This CDR3 has 14 amino acids. The CDR3 nucleotides read TGCAGTGCTATTACAGCGGGAGGCACAGATACGCAGTATTTT. The encoded protein is CSAITAGGTDTQYF.

At least ten counts were recorded for this clonotype. The chain carries TRBV18 and TRBJ2-7; 8 positions agree with TRBD2. CDR3 size: 15 residues. J gave up 4 bases and V 3 bases, and 8 bases lay outside the gene matches. Per the germline V gene, CDR1 is KGHSH and CDR2 is LQKENI. For the CDR3, the DNA is TGTGCCAGCTCACCCGGACTAGCCCTAGAGTACGAGCAGTACTTC. Protein product: CASSPGLALEYEQYF. Together with reference TRBV18 and TRBJ2-7, the CDR3 gives the full variable domain: NAGVMQNPRHLVRRRGQEARLRCSPMKGHSHVYWYRQLPEEGLKFMVYLQKENIIDESGMPKERFSAEFPKEGPSILRIQQVVRGDSAAYFCASSPGLALEYEQYFGPGTRLTVT.

V usage is TRBV4-1 and J usage is TRBJ2-7, with 8 bases matching TRBD2. After removal of 8 bases from V and 5 bases from J, the junction contained 11 bases not matched to a gene. Germline V gives CDR1 MGHRA, CDR2 YSYEKL. The CDR3 has 14 residues. DNA of the CDR3: TGCGCCAGCTCCCGGGGGGGCAGTTTGGACGAGCAGTACTTC. Its protein product is CASSRGGSLDEQYF.

This clonotype was found a few times. The V and J genes are TRBV6-2 or TRBV6-3 and TRBJ2-1, with 7 positions matching TRBD2. Germline V gives CDR1 MNHEY, CDR2 SVGEGT. V was clipped by 6 bases and J by 10 bases; unmatched bases: 9. This CDR3 spans 13 amino acids. CDR3 loop: CASRLTSRGEQFF. The CDR3 DNA sequence: TGTGCCAGCAGACTGACTAGCCGAGGGGAGCAGTTCTTC.

J is TRBJ1-5 and V is TRBV12-3 or TRBV12-4; D is possibly TRBD1 (5 bases). The V end lost 7 bases, the J end lost 6 bases, and 19 bases lay between the germline ends. The CDR3 spans 15 residues. The CDR3 nucleotides are TGTGCCAGCACCCCTTATCAGAGGGACGGTCAGCCCCAGCATTTT. Translating it yields CASTPYQRDGQPQHF.

The table lists this clonotype with many counts. V gene TRBV7-2 combines with J gene TRBJ2-7; TRBD2 matches at 12 bases. The V gene end was trimmed by 5 bases and the J gene end by 0 bases; junction bases not matched to a gene: 5. The CDR3 runs to 16 residues. Germline V gives CDR1 SGHTA, CDR2 FQGNSA. CDR3 residues: CASSVSSGRASYEQYF. The DNA of the CDR3 is TGTGCCAGCAGCGTTTCTAGCGGGAGGGCCTCCTACGAGCAGTACTTC.

This clonotype was counted between two and nine times. The CDR3, as DNA: TGTGCCAGCAGCCAGGGGCGGGCACAAGGAAATACGCAGTATTTT. Its protein is CASSQGRAQGNTQYF. This chain connects TRBV3-1 to TRBJ2-3, with D perhaps matching TRBD1 or TRBD2 (5 bases each). This CDR3 region has 15 residues. CDR1 is LGHDT and CDR2 is YNNKEL in the germline V gene (reference sequence). Trimming took 3 bases from V and 7 from J, leaving 17 bases between them.

This clonotype was observed a few times. Germline and junction disagree at one end, which may indicate a read error. The genes are TRBV7-7 and TRBJ2-1, with D unclear. CDR3 length: 15 amino acids. Germline values: CDR1 SSHAT, CDR2 FNYEAQ (reference sequence). This chain's CDR3 is CASSFNPSTYNEQFF. In nucleotides, the CDR3 is TGTGCTAGCAGCTTTAACCCGTCCACCTACAATGAGCAGTTCTTC. Complete variable domain (other parts from reference TRBV7-7 and TRBJ2-1): GAGVSQSPRYKVTKRGQDVTLRCDPISSHATLYWYQQALGQGPEFLTYFNYEAQPDKSGLPSDRFSAERPEGSISTLTIQRTEQRDSAMYRCASSFNPSTYNEQFFGPGTRLTVL.

A few counts support this clonotype. J is TRBJ1-1 and V is TRBV5-4; TRBD1 might be the D (5 bases). Germline-derived CDR1 and CDR2 are SGHNT and YYREEE (reference sequence). CDR3 length: 14 residues. V gave up 4 bases and J gave up 6 bases, with 16 bases separating them. CDR3 DNA sequence: TGTGCCAGCAGCCACGACAGACGGCAGGCTGAAGCTTTCTTT. It yields the protein CASSHDRRQAEAFF.

This clonotype showed up just a few times. The chain recombines TRBV30 with TRBJ2-1; a possible D gene is TRBD2 (5 bases). Trimming removed 1 base from V and 2 bases from J, with 15 bases in between. CDR1 GTSNPN and CDR2 SVGIG come from the germline V gene (reference sequence). The CDR3 length is 16 residues. The CDR3, as DNA: TGTGCCTGGAGTGCCTCGGAGGCGGGCACCTACAATGAGCAGTTCTTC. Its translation is CAWSASEAGTYNEQFF. Filled out from reference TRBV30 and TRBJ2-1, the complete variable domain reads SQTIHQWPATLVQPVGSPLSLECTVEGTSNPNLYWYRQAAGRGLQLLFYSVGIGQISSEVPQNLSASRPQDRQFILSSKKLLLSDSGFYLCAWSASEAGTYNEQFFGPGTRLTVL.

This clonotype appeared many times. This rearrangement joins TRBV7-9 to TRBJ1-6; the D is unclear. The CDR3 is 13 amino acids. V was clipped by 0 bases and J by 10 bases, with 7 bases between them. Germline values: CDR1 SEHNR, CDR2 FQNEAQ (reference sequence). The chain's CDR3 is CASSLAARSPLHF. The CDR3 DNA is TGTGCCAGCAGCTTAGCTGCGCGGTCACCCCTCCACTTT.

This clonotype was observed a few times. The genes are TRBV20-1 and TRBJ1-4; D is unresolved. Germline CDR1 is DFQATT and CDR2 is SNEGSKA (reference sequence). The CDR3 is 14 residues long. Trimming left V 1 base short and J 5 bases short, with 11 bases between. Here the CDR3 reads CSARANLLNEKLFF. Written as DNA, the CDR3 is TGCAGTGCTAGAGCAAACCTACTGAATGAAAAACTGTTTTTT.

The chain carries TRBV6-2 or TRBV6-3 and TRBJ1-2, with D hard to call. Germline V gene lookup returns CDR1 MNHEY and CDR2 SVGEGT. The CDR3 extends over 17 amino acids. V lost 6 bases and J 1 base, leaving 21 bases between the germline ends. CDR3 in DNA: TGTGCCAGCAGCCTTCGGGGAACCCTGCAAAGTAACTATGGCTACACCTTC. It translates to CASSLRGTLQSNYGYTF.

Many counts were recorded for this clonotype. The chain employs TRBV5-1 and TRBJ2-3; 7 nucleotides agree with TRBD2. Germline CDR1 reads SGHRS; CDR2 reads YFSETQ. Germline trimming cut 7 bases from V and 6 bases from J; bases unmatched to any gene: 17. The CDR3 length is 16 residues. CDR3 DNA sequence: TGCGCCAGCTACCCTTCAAGAGGGAGGGCCACGGATACGCAGTATTTT. Protein: CASYPSRGRATDTQYF.

This chain connects TRBV30 to TRBJ1-1; D remains ambiguous. Trimming removed 0 bases from V and 2 bases from J, with 7 bases in between. CDR1 and CDR2 (germline): GTSNPN, SVGIG (reference sequence). The CDR3 extends over 13 amino acids. CDR3 nucleotide sequence: TGTGCCTGGAGTGTAACGGCTAACACTGAAGCTTTCTTT. Its protein product is CAWSVTANTEAFF.

This clonotype was seen repeatedly, ten times or more. The rearrangement joins TRBV11-3 to TRBJ2-1, with a weak D call TRBD1 (6 bases). V lost 5 bases and J lost 0, with 11 bases in between. Germline CDR1 SGHNT, CDR2 YENEEA. The CDR3 runs to 15 residues. The CDR3 here is CASSTGRGSYNEQFF. CDR3 in DNA: TGTGCCAGCAGCACTGGCAGGGGCTCCTACAATGAGCAGTTCTTC.

This clonotype appeared many times. The chain recombines TRBV2 with TRBJ1-2; 10 positions agree with TRBD1. Germline trimming cut 2 bases from V and 4 bases from J; bases unmatched to any gene: 10. The CDR3 contains 17 residues. Germline CDR1 and CDR2: SNHLY and FYNNEI. In DNA form, the CDR3 reads TGTGCCAGCAGTGAAACGGGACAGGGGAGAGATCGCTATGGCTACACCTTC. Its translation is CASSETGQGRDRYGYTF.

This clonotype occurred many times. CDR3 in amino acids: CASSLAWKRSTEAFF. The CDR3 nucleotides read TGTGCCAGCAGTTTAGCGTGGAAACGGTCCACTGAAGCTTTCTTT. The chain is built from TRBV12-3 or TRBV12-4 and TRBJ1-1; D is undetermined. Deletions cut 0 bases from V and 4 bases from J, with 12 bases between. The CDR3 extends over 15 amino acids.

This clonotype was counted many times. The chain couples TRBV11-2 to TRBJ2-7; 7 bases align to TRBD1. V lost 5 bases to trimming and J lost 5 bases; unmatched junction nucleotides: 3. There are 12 residues in the CDR3. Germline loops: CDR1 SGHAT, CDR2 FQNNGV. The CDR3 sequence is CASSPTGNEQYF. The CDR3, as DNA: TGTGCCAGCAGCCCGACAGGGAACGAGCAGTACTTC.

This clonotype was observed at least ten times. This chain uses TRBV25-1 with TRBJ2-5; D ambiguous. The CDR3 has 12 residues. The germline V gene encodes CDR1 MGHDK and CDR2 SYGVNS. V was shortened by 4 bases and J by 3 bases, with 6 bases between the two germline ends. For the CDR3, the DNA is TGTGCCAGCAGTGGCCGGAAAGAGACCCAGTACTTC. Its protein is CASSGRKETQYF. The full variable domain, in which reference TRBV25-1 and TRBJ2-5 provide the parts outside the CDR3, is EADIYQTPRYLVIGTGKKITLECSQTMGHDKMYWYQQDPGMELHLIHYSYGVNSTEKGDLSSESTVSRIRTEHFPLTLESARPSHTSQYLCASSGRKETQYFGPGTRLLVL.

The genes are TRBV30 and TRBJ1-2, with D unresolved. V dropped 0 bases and J dropped 4 bases, with 3 bases sitting between them. The CDR3 consists of 11 residues. Germline V lookup: CDR1 GTSNPN, CDR2 SVGIG (reference sequence). CDR3 coding DNA: TGTGCCTGGAGTGTAGGCTATGGCTACACCTTC. This encodes CAWSVGYGYTF.

This clonotype was seen many times. The rearrangement joins TRBV6-5 to TRBJ2-5, with 8 bases fitting TRBD1. Per the germline V gene, CDR1 is MNHEY and CDR2 is SVGAGI. Trimming cost V 7 bases and J 7 bases; bases outside gene matches: 8. The CDR3 length is 13 residues. Written as DNA, the CDR3 is TGTGCCAGCACCGGACAGGGAAAGGGGACCCAGTACTTC. This translates into CASTGQGKGTQYF.

This clonotype was recorded many times. The V call is TRBV11-2, the J call TRBJ2-1; the D is unclear. The CDR3 consists of 15 residues. Germline loops: CDR1 SGHAT, CDR2 FQNNGV. V was pared by 7 bases and J by 4 bases, with 17 bases between. CDR3 loop: CASTPRALAYNEQFF. Here the CDR3 DNA reads TGTGCCAGCACCCCCCGGGCCTTAGCTTACAATGAGCAGTTCTTC.

This clonotype has more than one count but fewer than ten. This chain links TRBV5-1 with TRBJ2-7, with 8 positions matching TRBD1. The CDR3 is made up of 14 amino acids. CDR1 and CDR2 from the germline V gene are SGHRS and YFSETQ. V dropped 2 bases and J dropped 7; count of bases not matched to a gene: 8. The CDR3 region is CASSFGDRGGEQYF. As DNA, the CDR3 is TGCGCCAGCAGCTTCGGCGACAGGGGTGGAGAGCAGTACTTC.

The chain joins TRBV14 to TRBJ1-1, with D tentatively TRBD1 (5 bases). This CDR3 region has 13 residues. Trimming removed 4 bases from V and 5 bases from J, with 11 bases in between. Germline V gene data show CDR1 as SGHDN and CDR2 as FVKESK. CDR3: CASSRDRLTEAFF. The CDR3 DNA reads TGTGCCAGCAGCCGAGACAGACTTACTGAAGCTTTCTTT. Full variable domain (rest looked up from reference TRBV14 and TRBJ1-1): EAGVTQFPSHSVIEKGQTVTLRCDPISGHDNLYWYRRVMGKEIKFLLHFVKESKQDESGMPNNRFLAERTGGTYSTLKVQPAELEDSGVYFCASSRDRLTEAFFGQGTRLTVV.